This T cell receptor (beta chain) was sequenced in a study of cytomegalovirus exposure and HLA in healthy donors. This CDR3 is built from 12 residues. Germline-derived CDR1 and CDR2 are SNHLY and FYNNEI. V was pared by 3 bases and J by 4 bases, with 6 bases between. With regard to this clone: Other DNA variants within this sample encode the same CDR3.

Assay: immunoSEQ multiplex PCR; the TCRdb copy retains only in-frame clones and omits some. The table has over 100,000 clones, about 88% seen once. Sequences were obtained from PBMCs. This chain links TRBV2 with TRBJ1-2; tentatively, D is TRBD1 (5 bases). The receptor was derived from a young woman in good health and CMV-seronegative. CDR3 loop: CASSEGPYGYTF. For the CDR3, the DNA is TGTGCCAGCAGTGAGGGGCCCTATGGCTACACCTTC.